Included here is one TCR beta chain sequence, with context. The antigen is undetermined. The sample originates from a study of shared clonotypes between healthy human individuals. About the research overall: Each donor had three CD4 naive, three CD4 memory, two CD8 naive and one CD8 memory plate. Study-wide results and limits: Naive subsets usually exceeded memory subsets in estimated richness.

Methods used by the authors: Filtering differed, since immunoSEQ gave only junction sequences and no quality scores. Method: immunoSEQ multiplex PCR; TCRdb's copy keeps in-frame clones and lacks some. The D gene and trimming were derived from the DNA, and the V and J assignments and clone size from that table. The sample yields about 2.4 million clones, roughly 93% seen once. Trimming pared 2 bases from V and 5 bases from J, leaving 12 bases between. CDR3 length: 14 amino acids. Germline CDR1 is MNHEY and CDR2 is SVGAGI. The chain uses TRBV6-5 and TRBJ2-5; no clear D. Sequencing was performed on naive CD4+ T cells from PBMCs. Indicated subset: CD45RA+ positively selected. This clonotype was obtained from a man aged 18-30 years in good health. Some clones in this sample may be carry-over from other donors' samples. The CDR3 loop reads CASSYTSVRETQYF. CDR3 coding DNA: TGTGCCAGCAGTTACACGAGCGTCCGGGAGACCCAGTACTTC.